This is a list of T cell receptor beta chains from one sample in a study of human T cells and chemical hapten exposure. TCRdb called the RACE reads again in MiXCR, with one record for every CDR3 protein. The sample carries roughly 380,000 distinct CDR3 sequences, approximately 4.4% recorded once. The sample in question was whole blood, obtained in connection with sensitization to the hapten diphenylcyclopropenone (DPC). Receptor source: a woman aged 45-65 years with alopecia areata. Some clones in this sample may be carry-over from other donors' samples. The CDR3 runs from the conserved cysteine through the conserved F or W. A D gene is named only where the DNA matches it firmly. Clone size is shown for a subset of rows, as once, few, many or a class of expanded clone.

v_gene	d_gene	abundance	j_gene	CDR3aa	CDR3nt
TRBV6-1	NA	few	TRBJ2-3	CASSELLSTDTQYF	TGTGCCAGCAGTGAACTGCTAAGCACAGATACGCAGTATTTT
TRBV28	NA	many	TRBJ2-1	CATGESSYNEQFF	TGTGCCACCGGAGAGAGCTCCTACAATGAGCAGTTCTTC
TRBV6-1	TRBD2	few	TRBJ2-7	CASIIGTSGTYEQYF	TGTGCCAGCATTATCGGGACTAGCGGGACCTACGAGCAGTACTTC
TRBV20-1	NA	many	TRBJ2-7	CSARDLRRPYEQYF	TGCAGTGCTAGAGATCTGAGAAGGCCCTACGAGCAGTACTTC
TRBV7-2	NA	many	TRBJ2-7	CASSKTSYEQYF	TGTGCCAGCAGCAAAACTAGCTACGAGCAGTACTTC
TRBV13	NA	many	TRBJ2-3	CASSFGRRTDTQYF	TGTGCCAGCAGCTTCGGGAGACGCACAGATACGCAGTATTTT
TRBV7-9	TRBD1	many	TRBJ1-1	CASSPRTGETAEAFF	TGTGCCAGCAGCCCAAGGACAGGGGAGACCGCTGAAGCTTTCTTT
TRBV6-2/TRBV6-3	NA	NA	TRBJ2-7	CASSSETAETRVYEQYF	TGTGCCAGCAGTTCCGAGACAGCAGAGACCCGAGTCTACGAGCAGTACTTC
TRBV9	TRBD2	few	TRBJ2-1	CASSVNPSGYNEQFF	TGTGCCAGCAGCGTAAACCCTAGCGGTTACAATGAGCAGTTCTTC
TRBV2	TRBD2	many	TRBJ2-3	CASSGGSGRITSTQYF	TGTGCCAGCAGTGGAGGTAGCGGGAGGATAACTTCCACGCAGTATTTT
TRBV14	NA	few	TRBJ1-6	CASSLFEGGVRSPLHF	TGTGCCAGCAGCCTATTCGAAGGAGGGGTGAGGTCACCCCTCCACTTT
TRBV5-1	TRBD2	many	TRBJ2-1	CASSISGGSIYEQFF	TGCGCCAGCAGCATTAGCGGGGGAAGTATCTATGAGCAGTTCTTC
TRBV7-8	NA	few	TRBJ1-1	CASSPLSSDTEAFF	TGTGCCAGCAGCCCGTTGTCCAGTGATACTGAAGCTTTCTTT
TRBV27	NA	few	TRBJ2-3	CASSLGRGYRNTQYF	TGTGCCAGCAGTTTAGGGCGGGGTTATAGGAATACGCAGTATTTT
TRBV7-2	TRBD2	NA	TRBJ2-7	CASSLATSGEQYF	TGTGCCAGCAGCTTAGCGACTAGCGGAGAGCAGTACTTC
TRBV6-5	NA	many	TRBJ2-7	CASRAQGGYEQYF	TGTGCCAGCAGGGCCCAGGGAGGCTACGAGCAGTACTTC
TRBV11-2	TRBD1	many	TRBJ1-2	CASRMITGDLWYGYTF	TGTGCCAGCAGGATGATAACAGGGGATCTCTGGTATGGCTACACCTTC
TRBV20-1	NA	few	TRBJ2-1	CSAVSGAVHNEQFF	TGCAGTGCTGTCTCGGGAGCGGTCCACAATGAGCAGTTCTTC
TRBV28	NA	many	TRBJ1-4	CASSPLGGGDEKLFF	TGTGCCAGCAGTCCCCTTGGGGGGGGTGATGAAAAACTGTTTTTT
TRBV7-2	NA	many	TRBJ2-7	CASSLVPDPGYEQYF	TGTGCCAGCAGCTTAGTCCCGGATCCAGGGTACGAGCAGTACTTC
TRBV12-3/TRBV12-4	NA	many	TRBJ1-2	CASSLGRPDGYTF	TGTGCCAGCAGTTTGGGCAGGCCGGATGGCTACACCTTC
TRBV7-2	NA	many	TRBJ2-2	CASSSRVLGTGELFF	TGTGCCAGCAGCTCCAGGGTCCTAGGCACCGGGGAGCTGTTTTTT
TRBV7-2	NA	NA	TRBJ2-1	CASSPPSTGKQFF	TGTGCCAGCAGCCCTCCGTCGACTGGGAAGCAGTTCTTC
TRBV2	TRBD2	NA	TRBJ2-3	CASWGGGTQYF	TGTGCCAGCTGGGGGGGAGGTACGCAGTATTTT
TRBV29-1	TRBD2	few	TRBJ2-2	CSVPGEGWSGELFF	TGCAGCGTCCCTGGGGAGGGGTGGTCCGGGGAGCTGTTTTTT
TRBV29-1	NA	few	TRBJ2-1	CSVEGQGFDWSSYNEQFF	TGCAGCGTTGAAGGGCAGGGATTTGACTGGAGCTCCTACAATGAGCAGTTCTTC
TRBV6-2/TRBV6-3	NA	many	TRBJ1-1	CASDLTPGRQAFF	TGTGCCAGCGACCTGACCCCCGGACGTCAAGCTTTCTTT
TRBV9	NA	many	TRBJ1-1	CASSVGPTEAFF	TGTGCCAGCAGCGTAGGTCCCACTGAAGCTTTCTTT
TRBV27	NA	few	TRBJ2-2	CASSPAPGGGERTGELFF	TGTGCCAGCAGTCCTGCCCCGGGGGGCGGGGAACGCACCGGGGAGCTGTTTTTT
TRBV27	NA	many	TRBJ1-1	CASSINGGTEAFF	TGTGCCAGCAGCATCAATGGTGGCACTGAAGCTTTCTTT
TRBV28	TRBD2	NA	TRBJ2-3	CASIDSGRAGTDTQYF	TGTGCCAGCATCGATAGCGGGAGGGCCGGCACAGATACGCAGTATTTT
TRBV6-6	NA	many	TRBJ1-5	CASSSTAKQPQHF	TGTGCCAGCAGTTCGACCGCCAAGCAGCCCCAGCATTTT
TRBV24-1	NA	few	TRBJ2-5	CATSSLEILPPQETQYF	TGTGCCACCAGTTCTCTGGAGATCCTACCCCCACAAGAGACCCAGTACTTC
TRBV24-1	NA	NA	TRBJ2-1	CATSDRDASSYNEQFF	TGTGCCACCAGTGACCGGGACGCGAGCTCCTACAATGAGCAGTTCTTC
TRBV30	NA	few	TRBJ2-2	CACGRNTGELFF	TGTGCCTGCGGACGGAACACCGGGGAGCTGTTTTTT
TRBV24-1	NA	few	TRBJ1-2	CATSDTSLETSGYTF	TGTGCCACCAGTGATACCAGCCTGGAAACTAGTGGCTACACCTTC
TRBV10-3	NA	NA	TRBJ2-3	CAISEPASESTDTQYF	TGTGCCATCAGTGAGCCGGCTAGCGAGAGCACAGATACGCAGTATTTT
TRBV6-1	NA	NA	TRBJ1-4	CASSYRVEKLFF	TGTGCCAGCAGTTACAGGGTTGAAAAACTGTTTTTT
TRBV2	NA	NA	TRBJ1-1	CATPGGINTEAFF	TGTGCCACCCCTGGGGGGATAAACACTGAAGCTTTCTTT
TRBV20-1	TRBD2	many	TRBJ2-7	CSASGTSGRGLSEQYF	TGCAGTGCTTCCGGGACTAGCGGGAGGGGGCTGTCCGAGCAGTACTTC
TRBV6-5	NA	many	TRBJ2-4	CASSYAPGAAKNIQYF	TGTGCCAGCAGTTACGCTCCCGGGGCAGCCAAAAACATTCAGTACTTC
TRBV12-3/TRBV12-4	TRBD1	many	TRBJ1-6	CASSIQGAGSPLHF	TGTGCCAGCAGTATACAGGGGGCAGGTTCACCCCTCCACTTT
TRBV9	NA	NA	TRBJ2-2	CASSVGLANTGELFF	TGTGCCAGCAGCGTAGGACTAGCGAACACCGGGGAGCTGTTTTTT
TRBV4-2	NA	many	TRBJ1-1	CASSQVGVPEAFF	TGTGCCAGCAGCCAAGTTGGGGTCCCTGAAGCTTTCTTT
TRBV19	TRBD1	NA	TRBJ2-7	CASSIVGTGYDEQYF	TGTGCCAGTAGTATCGTCGGGACAGGGTACGACGAGCAGTACTTC
TRBV9	NA	NA	TRBJ2-1	CASKDGRGDEQFF	TGTGCCAGCAAAGACGGGAGAGGCGATGAGCAGTTCTTC
TRBV20-1	TRBD2	few	TRBJ2-7	CSAPDTSGGASEQYF	TGCAGTGCTCCGGATACTAGCGGGGGCGCGAGCGAGCAGTACTTC
TRBV13	TRBD2	few	TRBJ2-5	CASSAGLAGGAQETQYF	TGTGCCAGCAGCGCGGGACTAGCGGGAGGGGCACAAGAGACCCAGTACTTC
TRBV6-6	TRBD2	many	TRBJ2-6	CASSFLAGAYSGANVLTF	TGTGCCAGCAGTTTCCTAGCGGGGGCCTACTCTGGGGCCAACGTCCTGACTTTC
TRBV6-5	NA	many	TRBJ1-3	CASSYTVSGNTIYF	TGTGCCAGCAGTTACACAGTCTCTGGAAACACCATATATTTT
TRBV30	NA	many	TRBJ1-5	CAWSSNRGMSNQPQHF	TGTGCCTGGAGTTCAAATCGAGGGATGAGCAATCAGCCCCAGCATTTT
TRBV20-1	TRBD2	NA	TRBJ2-1	CSARLTSGRVNEQFF	TGCAGTGCTAGGTTGACTAGCGGGAGAGTGAATGAGCAGTTCTTC
TRBV6-1	TRBD1	NA	TRBJ1-2	CASSGGQGLRGYTF	TGTGCCAGCAGTGGGGGACAGGGCTTGCGAGGCTACACCTTC
TRBV2	TRBD2	many	TRBJ2-1	CASRVSGGALDEQFF	TGTGCCAGCAGAGTTAGCGGGGGGGCCTTGGATGAGCAGTTCTTC
TRBV30	NA	many	TRBJ2-7	CAWSGGGGYEQYF	TGTGCCTGGAGTGGGGGAGGGGGCTACGAGCAGTACTTC
TRBV9	TRBD1	many	TRBJ1-6	CASSVEGTGGNSPLHF	TGTGCCAGCAGCGTAGAAGGGACAGGTGGGAATTCACCCCTCCACTTT
TRBV5-4	NA	few	TRBJ1-2	CASSLPPGMTGVYGYTF	TGTGCCAGCAGTCTCCCACCAGGGATGACTGGCGTATATGGCTACACCTTC